Sequencing of this T cell receptor beta chain was carried out in a study of identical twins. In regard to this clonotype: Its antigen is unidentified.

Using its own MiXCR run on the 5' RACE reads, TCRdb lists one record per CDR3 protein. Of hundreds of thousands of distinct CDR3 sequences in the sample, over 8.5% are singletons; the top ten hold approximately 0.94%. The ends were cut back, 4 bases at V and 4 bases at J, with 7 bases in the middle. The germline gives CDR1 MGHRA, CDR2 YSYEKL. The CDR3 contains 13 residues. Study-level points and caveats: For out-of-frame beta sequences, excess twin sharing was weaker. Memory repertoires showed no such pattern, whereas abundant cord blood beta clonotypes carried fewer insertions. Findings came from cross-sectional statistics, without long-term follow-up of donors. Twins shared out-of-frame alpha sequences with excess low generation probability.

The sample was also reused in another study, on yellow fever vaccine responses in identical twins.

This clonotype was obtained from a woman between 18 and 29 years old in good health. The sequencing sample was made of PBMCs. This chain connects TRBV4-1 to TRBJ2-2; D unclear. CDR3 bases: TGCGCCAGCAGCCCCGAGTCCACCGGGGAGCTGTTTTTT. Protein product: CASSPESTGELFF.